One and the same sample provided the 13 T cell receptor beta chains below, sequenced in a study of cytomegalovirus exposure and HLA in healthy donors. Sequencing used immunoSEQ multiplex PCR; TCRdb keeps in-frame clones, though not all of them. The sample comprises over 100,000 clones, roughly 89% of which are singletons, and roughly 1.2% rests with the top ten. Input material: PBMCs. The receptors derive from a woman under 30 in good health and CMV-seronegative.

The chain links TRBV6-5 to TRBJ1-5, with D tentatively TRBD1 (6 bases). The germline V gene encodes CDR1 MNHEY and CDR2 SVGAGI. The CDR3 is 15 amino acids. Trimming took 8 bases from V and 2 from J, leaving 16 bases between them. CDR3 protein: CASGATGNGNQPQHF. The CDR3 DNA reads as TGTGCCAGCGGGGCTACAGGGAATGGCAATCAGCCCCAGCATTTT.

This clone was counted between two and nine times. CDR3 bases: TGCGCCAGCAGCCTCACCCTTCTCGCCGGTTTTACTGGAAACACCATATATTTT. Protein: CASSLTLLAGFTGNTIYF. The rearrangement uses TRBV4-1 and TRBJ1-3, with D unclear. The germline CDR1 and CDR2 sequences are MGHRA and YSYEKL. The V end was cut by 4 bases, the J end by 2 bases, with 21 bases between. CDR3 length: 18 amino acids.

The DNA of the CDR3 is TGTGCCAGCAGCCAAGAGGGCACAGGACCGAACACTGAAGCTTTCTTT. Amino acid sequence: CASSQEGTGPNTEAFF. The rearrangement links TRBV14 to TRBJ1-1; D may be TRBD1 (5 bases). Trimming removed 0 bases at V and 1 base at J, with 12 bases between. The CDR3 contains 16 residues. Germline-derived CDR1 and CDR2 are SGHDN and FVKESK.

This clone was seen a few times. The rearrangement uses TRBV5-5 and TRBJ2-7; D unresolved. The CDR3 spans 12 residues. Germline-derived CDR1 and CDR2 are SGHKS and YYEKEE (reference sequence). V lost 0 bases, J lost 5 bases, and 6 bases lay in between. CDR3 DNA sequence: TGTGCCAGCAGCTTGGAAACGGACGAGCAGTACTTC. Amino acid sequence: CASSLETDEQYF.

This chain connects TRBV19 to TRBJ2-1; 7 bases are a match to TRBD1. The trim removed 2 bases at V and 5 bases at J, leaving 15 bases unmatched. The CDR3 is 18 amino acids. The germline V gene has CDR1 LNHDA and CDR2 SQIVND (reference sequence). CDR3 coding DNA: TGTGCCAGTAGTATACCGGAAATACAGGGGACAATGAACAATGAGCAGTTCTTC. Protein: CASSIPEIQGTMNNEQFF. The whole variable domain, filled in from reference TRBV19 and TRBJ2-1, reads DGGITQSPKYLFRKEGQNVTLSCEQNLNHDAMYWYRQDPGQGLRLIYYSQIVNDFQKGDIAEGYSVSREKKESFPLTVTSAQKNPTAFYLCASSIPEIQGTMNNEQFFGPGTRLTVL.

This clone has a handful of counts. This chain uses TRBV10-3 with TRBJ2-7; D may be TRBD1 (6 bases). V gave up 4 bases and J gave up 6 bases, with 13 bases separating them. CDR1 ENHRY and CDR2 SYGVKD come from the germline V gene. The CDR3 is made up of 13 amino acids. The CDR3 bases are TGTGCCATCAGTGGATTACAGGGCGGCGAGCAGTACTTC. Encoded protein: CAISGLQGGEQYF.

V usage is TRBV18 and J usage is TRBJ1-2, with D perhaps TRBD1 (6 bases). Trimming removed 3 bases from V and 3 bases from J, with 8 bases in between. The CDR3 extends over 13 amino acids. Germline values: CDR1 KGHSH, CDR2 LQKENI. The CDR3 sequence: CASSPTGYYGYTF. The CDR3 DNA reads as TGTGCCAGCTCACCCACAGGGTACTATGGCTACACCTTC.

The chain recombines TRBV7-9 with TRBJ1-2; TRBD1 agrees at 7 bases. The junction had 8 bases not matched to a gene; V was cut back by 5 bases and J by 8 bases. The CDR3 loop spans 13 amino acids. The germline CDR1 and CDR2 sequences are SEHNR and FQNEAQ (reference sequence). CDR3: CASSPLNRGGYTF. The CDR3 DNA reads TGTGCCAGCAGCCCCCTTAACAGGGGAGGCTACACCTTC.

The rearrangement uses TRBV2 and TRBJ1-6; D remains unclear. The CDR3 runs 16 residues. The germline V gene has CDR1 SNHLY and CDR2 FYNNEI. Trimming shortened V by 3 bases and J by 7 bases, and 16 bases separated the two germline ends. The CDR3 loop reads CASSDFLTANNSPLHF. The DNA for the CDR3 is TGTGCCAGCAGTGACTTCCTCACAGCCAACAATTCACCCCTCCACTTT.

CDR3 DNA: TGTGCCAGCGATGGGACAGGGGAGTCTGGGGAAAAACTGTTTTTT. Its translation: CASDGTGESGEKLFF. The chain recombines TRBV7-9 with TRBJ1-4; TRBD1 matches at 10 bases. The junction had 11 bases not matched to a gene; V was cut back by 8 bases and J by 8 bases. Germline CDR1 reads SEHNR; CDR2 reads FQNEAQ (reference sequence). The CDR3 extends over 15 amino acids.

The chain uses TRBV5-6 and TRBJ1-4; D remains ambiguous. The CDR3 runs to 16 residues. The V and J ends lost 0 bases and 0 bases respectively, with 9 bases between them. Per the germline V gene, CDR1 is SGHDT and CDR2 is YYEEEE. As DNA, the CDR3 is TGTGCCAGCAGCTTGGCTATTGCCGCAACTAATGAAAAACTGTTTTTT. It translates to CASSLAIAATNEKLFF.

This chain links TRBV7-9 with TRBJ2-7; perhaps TRBD1 as D (5 bases). The CDR3 runs to 17 residues. CDR1 and CDR2 from the germline V gene are SEHNR and FQNEAQ (reference sequence). The V and J ends lost 5 bases and 0 bases respectively, with 20 bases between them. DNA of the CDR3: TGTGCCAGCAGCGATTTCGACAGACCTAATCCCTCCTACGAGCAGTACTTC. Protein: CASSDFDRPNPSYEQYF. Looking up the rest from reference TRBV7-9 and TRBJ2-7 gives the full variable domain: DTGVSQNPRHKITKRGQNVTFRCDPISEHNRLYWYRQTLGQGPEFLTYFQNEAQLEKSRLLSDRFSAERPKGSFSTLEIQRTEQGDSAMYLCASSDFDRPNPSYEQYFGPGTRLTVT.

The CDR3 bases are TGTGCCAGCAGTCCATACGCTAGCGGGGGTTTTGGGTCTGCCGGGGAGCTGTTTTTT. It encodes CASSPYASGGFGSAGELFF. The chain has TRBV2 and TRBJ2-2, with TRBD2 matching over 10 bases. Germline V gene lookup returns CDR1 SNHLY and CDR2 FYNNEI. The V and J ends lost 5 bases and 6 bases, in that order; junction bases with no gene match: 18. This CDR3 is built from 19 residues.